The T cell receptor (beta chain) described here comes from a study of vaccination and CD4 T cells after COVID-19. Study as a whole: Six males and four females, two Hispanic, made up the convalescents. The cells in question were stimulated using overlapping spike peptides derived from SARS-CoV-2, HCoV-NL63, HCoV-OC43 and HCoV-229E.

CDR1 is SGHTS, CDR2 YDEGEE, per germline. This CDR3 spans 14 amino acids. J was trimmed by 3 bases and V by 6 bases; bases with no gene match: 6. Concerning this clonotype: Its antigen is as yet unknown.

Cultured CD4+ T cell DNA underwent sequencing with the Oncomine TCR Beta short-read assay. TCRdb itself ran the PCR reads through MiXCR, one entry per CDR3 protein. The sample consists of about 9,600 distinct CDR3 sequences, 35% to 40% of them appearing once. Treatment reported: 10-day PBMC culture with coronavirus spike peptide pools or control peptides (ViraFEST assay). Prior to the COVID-19 pandemic (2011-2018), the unexposed donor's CD4+ T cells were collected. The TCR originated in a human donor in good health. The rearrangement links TRBV5-8 to TRBJ1-5, with 7 bases matching TRBD1. The sample was CD4+ T cells from blood, cultured in vitro. The CDR3 bases are TGTGCCAGCATTCCACAGGGGCTCAATCAGCCCCAGCATTTT. Protein: CASIPQGLNQPQHF.